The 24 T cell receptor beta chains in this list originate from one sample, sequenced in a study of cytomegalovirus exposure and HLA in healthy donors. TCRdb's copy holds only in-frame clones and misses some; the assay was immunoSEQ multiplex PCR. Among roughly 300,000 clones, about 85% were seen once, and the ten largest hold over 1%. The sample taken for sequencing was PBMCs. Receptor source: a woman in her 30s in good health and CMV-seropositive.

For the CDR3, the DNA is TGTGCCAGCAGCCAAGAACGTGCGGGAGGGCCCGGGGAGCAGTACTTC. Its protein product is CASSQERAGGPGEQYF. The chain employs TRBV4-2 and TRBJ2-7, with 9 bases identical to TRBD2. Trimming took 0 bases from V and 7 from J; bases not matched to a gene: 10. This CDR3 is 16 amino acids long. Per germline, CDR1 LGHNA and CDR2 YNFKEQ.

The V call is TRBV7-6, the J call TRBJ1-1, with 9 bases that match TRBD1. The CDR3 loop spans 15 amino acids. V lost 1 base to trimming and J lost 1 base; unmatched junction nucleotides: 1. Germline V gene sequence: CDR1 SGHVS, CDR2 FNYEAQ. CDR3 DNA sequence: TGTGCCAGCAGCTTAGGGGGACAGGGGAACACTGAAGCTTTCTTT. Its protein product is CASSLGGQGNTEAFF.

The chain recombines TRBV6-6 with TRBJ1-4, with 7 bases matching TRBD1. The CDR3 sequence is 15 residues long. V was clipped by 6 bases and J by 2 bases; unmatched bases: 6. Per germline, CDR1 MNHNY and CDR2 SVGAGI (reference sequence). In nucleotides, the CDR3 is TGTGCCAGCAGCCAGGGGGAGGGGACTAATGAAAAACTGTTTTTT. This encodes CASSQGEGTNEKLFF.

The CDR3 protein is CASSLLRVASGNPETQYF. Written as DNA, the CDR3 is TGTGCCAGCAGTTTATTGCGAGTGGCTAGCGGGAATCCGGAGACCCAGTACTTC. The rearrangement links TRBV28 to TRBJ2-5; 9 bases are a match to TRBD2. This CDR3 contains 18 residues. With V trimmed by 1 base and J by 5 bases, 14 bases remained unmatched. Germline V CDR1 and CDR2: MDHEN, SYDVKM.

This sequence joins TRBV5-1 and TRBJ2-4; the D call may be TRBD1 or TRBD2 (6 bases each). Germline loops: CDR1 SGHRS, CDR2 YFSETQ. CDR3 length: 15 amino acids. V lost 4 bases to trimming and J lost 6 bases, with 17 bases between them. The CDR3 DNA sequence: TGCGCCAGCAGCAGAGAAACCAGGGGAGGAAACATTCAGTACTTC. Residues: CASSRETRGGNIQYF.

The CDR3 coding sequence is TGTGCCAGCAGTAGTGGTGGAAAGACCCAGTACTTC. This encodes CASSSGGKTQYF. The chain joins TRBV27 to TRBJ2-5, with D unresolved. Germline CDR1 and CDR2: MNHEY and SMNVEV (reference sequence). The length of the CDR3 is 12 residues. V shed 5 bases and J shed 6 bases, with 10 bases lying between them.

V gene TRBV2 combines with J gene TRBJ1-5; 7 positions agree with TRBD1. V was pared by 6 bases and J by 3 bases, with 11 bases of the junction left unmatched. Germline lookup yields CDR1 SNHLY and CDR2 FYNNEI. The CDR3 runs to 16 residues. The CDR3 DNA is TGTGCCAGCAGCAATACCTACGGACAGGACAATCAGCCCCAGCATTTT. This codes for CASSNTYGQDNQPQHF.

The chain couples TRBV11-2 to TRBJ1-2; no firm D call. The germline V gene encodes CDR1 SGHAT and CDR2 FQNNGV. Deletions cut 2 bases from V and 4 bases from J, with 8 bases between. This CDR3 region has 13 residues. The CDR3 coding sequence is TGTGCCAGCAGCTTATTAGGGTCCTATGGCTACACCTTC. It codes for CASSLLGSYGYTF.

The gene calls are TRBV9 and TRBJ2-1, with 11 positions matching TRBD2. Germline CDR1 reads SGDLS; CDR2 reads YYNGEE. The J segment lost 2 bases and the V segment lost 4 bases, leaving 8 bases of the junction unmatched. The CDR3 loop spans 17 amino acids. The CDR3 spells CASSLGQTSGAYNEQFF. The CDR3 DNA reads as TGTGCCAGCAGCCTCGGACAGACTAGCGGGGCCTACAATGAGCAGTTCTTC. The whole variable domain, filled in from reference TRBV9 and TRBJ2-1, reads DSGVTQTPKHLITATGQRVTLRCSPRSGDLSVYWYQQSLDQGLQFLIQYYNGEERAKGNILERFSAQQFPDLHSELNLSSLELGDSALYFCASSLGQTSGAYNEQFFGPGTRLTVL.

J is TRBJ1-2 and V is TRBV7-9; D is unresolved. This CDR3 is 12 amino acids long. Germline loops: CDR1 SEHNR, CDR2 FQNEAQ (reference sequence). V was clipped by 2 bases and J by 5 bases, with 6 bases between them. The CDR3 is CASSLLTYGYTF. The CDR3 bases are TGTGCCAGCAGCTTATTAACATATGGCTACACCTTC.

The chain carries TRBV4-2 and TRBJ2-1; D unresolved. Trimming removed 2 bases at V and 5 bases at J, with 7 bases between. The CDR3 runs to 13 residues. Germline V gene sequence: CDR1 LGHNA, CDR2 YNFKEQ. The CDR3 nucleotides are TGTGCCAGCAGCCAATCTCCTAACAATGAGCAGTTCTTC. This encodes CASSQSPNNEQFF.

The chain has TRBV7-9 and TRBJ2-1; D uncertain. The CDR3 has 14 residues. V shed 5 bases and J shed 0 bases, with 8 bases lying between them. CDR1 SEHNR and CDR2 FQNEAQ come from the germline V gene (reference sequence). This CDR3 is CASSPILSYNEQFF. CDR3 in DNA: TGTGCCAGCAGCCCAATACTCTCCTACAATGAGCAGTTCTTC. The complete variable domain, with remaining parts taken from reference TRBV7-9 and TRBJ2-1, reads DTGVSQNPRHKITKRGQNVTFRCDPISEHNRLYWYRQTLGQGPEFLTYFQNEAQLEKSRLLSDRFSAERPKGSFSTLEIQRTEQGDSAMYLCASSPILSYNEQFFGPGTRLTVL.

The CDR3 loop reads CASAGRAKNIQYF. DNA for the CDR3: TGTGCCAGCGCAGGGCGAGCCAAAAACATTCAGTACTTC. The chain has TRBV6-5 and TRBJ2-4, with D tentatively TRBD1 (5 bases). The CDR3 totals 13 residues. V lost 8 bases to trimming and J lost 0 bases, with 8 bases between them. From germline, CDR1 is MNHEY and CDR2 SVGAGI.

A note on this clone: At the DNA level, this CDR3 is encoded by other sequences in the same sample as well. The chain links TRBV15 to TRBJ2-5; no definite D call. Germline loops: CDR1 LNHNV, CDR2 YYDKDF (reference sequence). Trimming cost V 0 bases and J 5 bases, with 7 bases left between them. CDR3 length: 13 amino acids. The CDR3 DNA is TGTGCCACCAGCAGAGATCCTGAGGAGACCCAGTACTTC. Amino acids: CATSRDPEETQYF.

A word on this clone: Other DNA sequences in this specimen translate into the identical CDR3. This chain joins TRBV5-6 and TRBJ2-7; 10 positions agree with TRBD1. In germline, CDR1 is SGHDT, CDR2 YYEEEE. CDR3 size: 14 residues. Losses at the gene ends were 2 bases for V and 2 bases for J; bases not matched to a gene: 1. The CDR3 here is CASSLGQGAYEQYF. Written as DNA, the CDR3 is TGTGCCAGCAGCTTAGGACAGGGGGCCTACGAGCAGTACTTC.

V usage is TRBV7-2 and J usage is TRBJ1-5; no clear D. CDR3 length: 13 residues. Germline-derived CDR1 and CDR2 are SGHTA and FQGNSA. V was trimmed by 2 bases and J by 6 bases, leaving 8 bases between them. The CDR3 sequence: CASSLTNLQPQHF. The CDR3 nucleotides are TGTGCCAGCAGCTTAACCAACCTTCAGCCCCAGCATTTT.

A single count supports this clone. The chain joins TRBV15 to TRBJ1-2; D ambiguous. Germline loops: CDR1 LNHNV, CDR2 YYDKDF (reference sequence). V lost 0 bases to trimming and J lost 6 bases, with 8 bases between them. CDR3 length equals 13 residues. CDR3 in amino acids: CATSRDLGDGYTF. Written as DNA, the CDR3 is TGTGCCACCAGCAGAGATCTGGGAGATGGCTACACCTTC. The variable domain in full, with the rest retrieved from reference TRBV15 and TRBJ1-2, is DAMVIQNPRYQVTQFGKPVTLSCSQTLNHNVMYWYQQKSSQAPKLLFHYYDKDFNNEADTPDNFQSRRPNTSFCFLDIRSPGLGDTAMYLCATSRDLGDGYTFGSGTRLTVV.

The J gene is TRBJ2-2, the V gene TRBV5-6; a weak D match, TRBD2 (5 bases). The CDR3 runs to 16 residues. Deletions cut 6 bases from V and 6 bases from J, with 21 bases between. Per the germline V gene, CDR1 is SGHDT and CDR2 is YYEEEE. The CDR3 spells CASTTLRLASAGELFF. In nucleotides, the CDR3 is TGTGCCAGCACAACTCTGCGCCTAGCCAGCGCCGGGGAGCTGTTTTTT.

CDR3 protein: CASKTAYSYEQYF. The CDR3 region has the DNA TGTGCCAGCAAGACTGCGTACTCCTACGAGCAGTACTTC. The genes are TRBV27 and TRBJ2-7; no clear D gene. Deletions cut 7 bases from V and 0 bases from J, with 10 bases between. Per the germline V gene, CDR1 is MNHEY and CDR2 is SMNVEV (reference sequence). The CDR3 has 13 residues.

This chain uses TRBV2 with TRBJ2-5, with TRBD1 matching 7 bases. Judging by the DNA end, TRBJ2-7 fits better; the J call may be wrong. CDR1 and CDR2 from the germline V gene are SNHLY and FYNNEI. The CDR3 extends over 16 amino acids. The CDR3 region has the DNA TGTGCCAGCAGCTCGGACAGGTCAATCAGCTCCTACGAGCAGTACTTC. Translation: CASSSDRSISSYEQYF.

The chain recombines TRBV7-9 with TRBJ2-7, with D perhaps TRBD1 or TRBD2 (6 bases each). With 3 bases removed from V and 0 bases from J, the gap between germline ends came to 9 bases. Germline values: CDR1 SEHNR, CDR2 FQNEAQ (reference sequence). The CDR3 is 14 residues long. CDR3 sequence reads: CASSFRGGSYEQYF. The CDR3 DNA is TGTGCCAGCAGCTTCAGGGGAGGCTCCTACGAGCAGTACTTC. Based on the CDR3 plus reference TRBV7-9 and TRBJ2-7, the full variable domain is DTGVSQNPRHKITKRGQNVTFRCDPISEHNRLYWYRQTLGQGPEFLTYFQNEAQLEKSRLLSDRFSAERPKGSFSTLEIQRTEQGDSAMYLCASSFRGGSYEQYFGPGTRLTVT.

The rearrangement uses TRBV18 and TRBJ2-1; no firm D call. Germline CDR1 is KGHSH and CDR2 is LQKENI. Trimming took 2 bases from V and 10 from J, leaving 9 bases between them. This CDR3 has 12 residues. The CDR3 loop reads CASSPNYPEQFF. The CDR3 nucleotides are TGTGCCAGCTCACCAAACTATCCCGAGCAGTTCTTC.

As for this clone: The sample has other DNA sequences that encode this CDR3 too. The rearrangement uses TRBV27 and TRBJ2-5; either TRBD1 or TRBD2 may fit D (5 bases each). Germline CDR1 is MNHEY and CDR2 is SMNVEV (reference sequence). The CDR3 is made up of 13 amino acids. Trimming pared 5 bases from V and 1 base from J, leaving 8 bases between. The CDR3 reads CASSLGPQETQYF. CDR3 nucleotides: TGTGCCAGCAGTCTGGGACCCCAAGAGACCCAGTACTTC.

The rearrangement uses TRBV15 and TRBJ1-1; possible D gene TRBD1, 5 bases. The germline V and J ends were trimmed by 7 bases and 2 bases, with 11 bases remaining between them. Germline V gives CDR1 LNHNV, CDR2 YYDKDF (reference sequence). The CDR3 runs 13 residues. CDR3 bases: TGTGCCACCAAAGGGGAGGGTAACACTGAAGCTTTCTTT. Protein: CATKGEGNTEAFF.